This T cell receptor beta chain was sequenced for a study of shared clonotypes between healthy human individuals. At the level of the study: The people who gave samples were a couple of women and a few men aged 18 to 49. Study findings and constraints: The naive CD4 repertoires of several donors were compared, and around 5.1% of clonotypes were shared.

Comments on this clone: Antigen specificity is unknown.

Assay: immunoSEQ multiplex PCR; the TCRdb copy retains only in-frame clones and omits some. Here the sample spans 2 million to 2.5 million clones, approximately 94% being singletons. V lost 6 bases and J 8 bases, leaving 8 bases between the germline ends. CDR1 is LGHNT and CDR2 is FRNRAP in the germline V gene. This CDR3 has 11 residues. The receptor was isolated from a man younger than 30 in good health. The chain links TRBV12-5 to TRBJ1-3; D remains ambiguous. Sample: naive CD4+ T cells sorted from blood. This sample's subset: CD45RA+ positively selected. CDR3 DNA: TGTGCTAGTGGGGAGGCAGACACCATATATTTT. Translation gives CASGEADTIYF.